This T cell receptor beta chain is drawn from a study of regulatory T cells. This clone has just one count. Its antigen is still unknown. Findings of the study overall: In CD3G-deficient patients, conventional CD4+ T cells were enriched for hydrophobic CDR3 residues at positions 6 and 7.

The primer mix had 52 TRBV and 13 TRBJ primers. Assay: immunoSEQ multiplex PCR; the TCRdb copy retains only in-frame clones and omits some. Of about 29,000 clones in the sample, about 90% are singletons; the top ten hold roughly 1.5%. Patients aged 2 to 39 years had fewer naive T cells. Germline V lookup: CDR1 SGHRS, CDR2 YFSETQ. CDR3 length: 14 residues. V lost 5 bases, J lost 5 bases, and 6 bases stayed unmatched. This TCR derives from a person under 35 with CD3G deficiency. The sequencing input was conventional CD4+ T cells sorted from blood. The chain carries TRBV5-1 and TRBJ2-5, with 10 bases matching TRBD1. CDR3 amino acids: CASRTGGRGETQYF. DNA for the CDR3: TGCGCCAGCAGGACAGGGGGCCGGGGGGAGACCCAGTACTTC.